These 8 T cell receptor beta chains were sequenced from one sample in a study of blood T cells in healthy people across ages. Primed by a sample-barcoded 5' primer and a J-beta primer mix, a second PCR proceeded for 7 to 11 cycles. MiXCR, applied by TCRdb to the 5' RACE reads, yields one record per CDR3 protein. This sample has 1.5 million to 1.8 million distinct CDR3 sequences; 35% to 45% occur once, and the top ten carry approximately 4%. Sequencing used blood. The receptors here all came from a woman aged 18-35 years in good health.

DNA for the CDR3: TGTGCCAGCAAAGGGACAGATAACTATGGCTACACCTTC. The encoded protein is CASKGTDNYGYTF. The chain recombines TRBV27 with TRBJ1-2; 7 bases map to TRBD1. Germline V lookup: CDR1 MNHEY, CDR2 SMNVEV (reference sequence). After removal of 7 bases from V and 1 base from J, the junction contained 3 bases not matched to a gene. The CDR3 loop spans 13 amino acids.

This clonotype came up a few times. The chain recombines TRBV20-1 with TRBJ1-2; D not resolved. The germline CDR1 and CDR2 sequences are DFQATT and SNEGSKA (reference sequence). The CDR3 has 14 residues. Trimming shortened V by 0 bases and J by 0 bases, and 8 bases separated the two germline ends. The CDR3, as DNA: TGCAGTGCTAGAGATTTTAATACTAACTATGGCTACACCTTC. This codes for CSARDFNTNYGYTF.

This clonotype was seen only a few times. The chain carries TRBV20-1 and TRBJ2-7; 9 nucleotides match TRBD2. V shed 3 bases and J 1 base; nucleotides not matched to a gene: 7. The CDR3 runs to 15 residues. Looked up from germline, CDR1 is DFQATT and CDR2 is SNEGSKA (reference sequence). CDR3 nucleotides: TGCAGTGCTAGGTCCGGGCTAGCGGGATCCTACGAGCAGTACTTC. It encodes CSARSGLAGSYEQYF.

The V call is TRBV7-9, the J call TRBJ1-1; a possible D gene is TRBD1 (5 bases). V was shortened by 2 bases and J by 3 bases, with 10 bases between the two germline ends. Germline CDR1 is SEHNR and CDR2 is FQNEAQ (reference sequence). The CDR3 consists of 14 residues. CDR3 nucleotides: TGTGCCAGCAGCTTAATAGTCAGGGACACTGAAGCTTTCTTT. It codes for CASSLIVRDTEAFF.

This clonotype was observed a few times. The CDR3 nucleotides read TGCGCCAGCAGCCGAGACAGGGGGCGTGATACCGGGGAGCTGTTTTTT. This encodes CASSRDRGRDTGELFF. This chain uses TRBV5-1 with TRBJ2-2; 10 positions agree with TRBD1. Per the germline V gene, CDR1 is SGHRS and CDR2 is YFSETQ. The CDR3 is 16 residues long. After removal of 4 bases from V and 5 bases from J, the junction contained 8 bases not matched to a gene.

CDR3 loop: CSASGTWNGYTF. The CDR3 nucleotides read TGCAGTGCTAGTGGTACGTGGAATGGCTACACCTTC. The J gene is TRBJ1-2, the V gene TRBV20-1, with D hard to call. Trimming cost V 3 bases and J 6 bases, with 11 bases left between them. The germline CDR1 and CDR2 sequences are DFQATT and SNEGSKA (reference sequence). The CDR3 totals 12 residues.

This sequence joins TRBV4-3 and TRBJ2-5; a possible D gene is TRBD2 (7 bases). Judging by the DNA end, TRBJ2-7 fits better; the J call may be wrong. The germline V gene encodes CDR1 LGHNA and CDR2 YSLEER. There are 16 residues in the CDR3. In DNA form, the CDR3 reads TGCGCCAGCAGCCGAGAAGACAGGACTAGGGCTTACGAGCAGTACTTC. Its translation is CASSREDRTRAYEQYF.

For this clonotype: At one end the junction does not follow the germline gene, possibly because of a read error. This chain uses TRBV10-3 with TRBJ1-1; D ambiguous. The CDR3 length is 13 residues. Germline assignment: CDR1 ENHRY and CDR2 SYGVKD. Here the CDR3 DNA reads TGTTCCATGCGGGGTTCGGTGAACACTGAAGCTTTCTTT. The encoded protein is CSMRGSVNTEAFF.